A selection of T cell receptor beta chains follows, all from one sample in a study of shared clonotypes between healthy human individuals. The assay was immunoSEQ multiplex PCR, and TCRdb's table has in-frame clones only and misses some. The table includes 600,000 or so clones, about 98% detected once. Sample: naive CD8+ T cells sorted from blood. These receptors all stem from a man aged 30 to 39 in good health. The CDR3 runs from the conserved cysteine through the conserved F or W. D genes are given only for firm matches. Clone size, where shown, is once, few, many, or a class for clones that have expanded.

clone_size	d_call	j_call	v_call	cdr3_nt	cdr3_aa
NA	NA	TRBJ2-5	TRBV7-9	TGTGCCAGCGGAAGGGGCATCGAGGAGACCCAGTACTTC	CASGRGIEETQYF
NA	NA	TRBJ2-2	TRBV20-1	TGCAGTGCTAGGCACACCGGGGAGCTGTTTTTT	CSARHTGELFF
NA	TRBD2	TRBJ2-3	TRBV15	TGTGCCACCAGCGGTGTAGCGGGAGGGACAGATACGCAGTATTTT	CATSGVAGGTDTQYF
NA	NA	TRBJ2-7	TRBV21-1	TGTGCCACCTCCGGGACCCACTACGAGCAGTACTTC	CATSGTHYEQYF
NA	NA	TRBJ1-5	TRBV11-2	TGTGCCAGCAGCCCCGGCGGGGGAGAGGGTTGGCGTCAGCCCCAGCATTTT	CASSPGGGEGWRQPQHF
NA	TRBD2	TRBJ2-1	TRBV7-9	TGTGCCAGCAGCTTAGTGGCTAGCGGTAACAATGAGCAGTTCTTC	CASSLVASGNNEQFF
once	NA	TRBJ2-7	TRBV4-1	TGCGCCAGCAGCCAGACGGGTTACGAGCAGTACTTC	CASSQTGYEQYF
NA	TRBD2	TRBJ2-5	TRBV14	TGTGCCAGCAGCAGTTGGACACACCTTGGGACTAGCGGGAGGGCCTGGGAGACCCAGTACTTC	CASSSWTHLGTSGRAWETQYF
NA	NA	TRBJ2-7	TRBV25-1	TGTGCCAGCAGTGAGACAGGAACGTCCTACGAGCAGTACTTC	CASSETGTSYEQYF
NA	TRBD2	TRBJ2-7	TRBV5-1	TGCGCCAGCAGCTTGGAGGGGCTAGCGGGAGCGGATGAGCAGTACTTC	CASSLEGLAGADEQYF
NA	NA	TRBJ2-5	TRBV9	TGTGCCAGCAGCGTAGACGGCTTTACTCAAGAGACCCAGTACTTC	CASSVDGFTQETQYF
NA	TRBD1	TRBJ2-1	TRBV29-1	TGCAGCGTGTCCTTTCTAGGGGACAGGAACAATGAGCAGTTCTTC	CSVSFLGDRNNEQFF
once	TRBD1	TRBJ1-1	TRBV7-9	TGTGCCAGCAGTCAAGACAGGGAGTGGAACACTGAAGCTTTCTTT	CASSQDREWNTEAFF
NA	NA	TRBJ1-1	TRBV27	TGTGCCAGCAGTTTTCTGTCCCCGAAGTCCCTCCTCACTGAAGCTTTCTTT	CASSFLSPKSLLTEAFF
NA	TRBD1	TRBJ1-5	TRBV9	TGTGCCAGCAGCGAGGGACAGATAAATCAGCCCCAGCATTTT	CASSEGQINQPQHF
NA	NA	TRBJ2-2	TRBV7-9	TGTGCCAGCAGCTTTCGGTCCACCGGGGAGCTGTTTTTT	CASSFRSTGELFF
NA	NA	TRBJ1-3	TRBV6-5	TGTGCCAGCAGTCGGGGCCCAACGGAGGCATACACCATATATTTT	CASSRGPTEAYTIYF
NA	TRBD1	TRBJ1-2	TRBV5-4	TGTGCCAGCAGCAACCGGGACAGGTGGCCTAACTATGGCTACACCTTC	CASSNRDRWPNYGYTF
once	NA	TRBJ2-7	TRBV6-1	TGTGCCAGCAGTGAAGCGGGGAACACCTACGAGCAGTACTTC	CASSEAGNTYEQYF
NA	NA	TRBJ1-1	TRBV28	TGTGCCAGCAGTTTACGGGCCGAAGCTTTCTTT	CASSLRAEAFF
NA	NA	TRBJ2-2	TRBV29-1	TGCAGCGTTGAAGTGGAGAACACCGGGGAGCTGTTTTTT	CSVEVENTGELFF
NA	NA	TRBJ2-1	TRBV5-6	TGTGCCAGCAGCTCAGGGGAATTCCCTAATGAGCAGTTCTTC	CASSSGEFPNEQFF
once	NA	TRBJ2-7	TRBV28	TGTGCCAGCAGCGCCTTAAAAACAGGTTACTACGAGCAGTACTTC	CASSALKTGYYEQYF
NA	NA	TRBJ2-7	TRBV18	TGTGCCAGCTCACCACGAGGGCAGAGCTCCTACGAGCAGTACTTC	CASSPRGQSSYEQYF
NA	NA	TRBJ2-7	TRBV2	TGTGCCAGCAGTGAATTTGGGGGGCGAGGGGAGCAGTACTTC	CASSEFGGRGEQYF
NA	TRBD1	TRBJ2-1	TRBV27	TGTGCCAGCCTAGACAGGGGGGGGGATGAGCAGTTCTTC	CASLDRGGDEQFF
once	TRBD2	TRBJ2-7	TRBV2	TGTGCCAGCGCCGGACTAGCGGGGGGCAGCGAGCAGTACTTC	CASAGLAGGSEQYF
NA	NA	TRBJ1-5	TRBV28	TGTGCCAGCAGTCTCCGCAGGGGCACCCAGCATTTT	CASSLRRGTQHF
NA	NA	TRBJ2-2	TRBV5-1	TGCGCCAGCAGCTACGACAACCCGAACACCGGGGAGCTGTTTTTT	CASSYDNPNTGELFF
NA	TRBD2	TRBJ2-7	TRBV4-2	TGTGCCAGCAGCCAAGGCGGGAGCTCCTACGAGCAGTACTTC	CASSQGGSSYEQYF
NA	NA	TRBJ1-2	TRBV7-9	TGTGCCAGCACTCCGGGAGGTGGCTACACCTTC	CASTPGGGYTF
NA	TRBD2	TRBJ2-2	TRBV9	TGTGCCAGCAGCGTAGTGGCGGGAGAGGCCGGGGAGCTGTTTTTT	CASSVVAGEAGELFF
NA	NA	TRBJ2-6	TRBV5-4	TGTGCCAGCAGCTCTGGCTCTGGGGCCAACGTCCTGACTTTC	CASSSGSGANVLTF
NA	NA	TRBJ2-7	TRBV27	TGTGCCAGCAGTTTTGGTATAGCTTACGAGCAGTACTTC	CASSFGIAYEQYF
NA	NA	TRBJ2-3	TRBV4-3	TGCGCCAGCAGCCAAGATGGGACATATCGAACAGATACGCAGTATTTT	CASSQDGTYRTDTQYF
NA	NA	TRBJ1-2	TRBV5-1	TGCGCCAGTTCCATTTCAAACGGAGGGAATAACTATGGCTACACCTTC	CASSISNGGNNYGYTF
NA	NA	TRBJ2-1	TRBV11-2	TGTGCCAGCAGCTTATCGTGGGGCCCACCTGGGAATGAGCAGTTCTTC	CASSLSWGPPGNEQFF
NA	TRBD1	TRBJ1-1	TRBV2	TGTGCCAGCAGTGAATTTCTGACAGGGCGGGACACTGAAGCTTTCTTT	CASSEFLTGRDTEAFF
NA	TRBD2	TRBJ2-2	TRBV10-3	TGTGCCATCAGTGATGGTAGCGGGACCACCGGGGAGCTGTTTTTT	CAISDGSGTTGELFF
NA	NA	TRBJ2-5	TRBV7-3	TGTGCCAGCAGCTTAACACCCGGGGTCCAAGAGACCCAGTACTTC	CASSLTPGVQETQYF
NA	NA	TRBJ2-7	TRBV7-8	TGTGCCAGCAGCTTAGGAGGGGTCCGTTACGAGCAGTACTTC	CASSLGGVRYEQYF
NA	NA	TRBJ1-1	TRBV4-1	TGCGCCAGCAGCCAAGATATACCAGCCCTGAACACTGAAGCTTTCTTT	CASSQDIPALNTEAFF
NA	NA	TRBJ2-7	TRBV28	TGTGCCATTGCTAAGGGATTAACCTACGAGCAGTACTTC	CAIAKGLTYEQYF
NA	TRBD2	TRBJ2-1	TRBV2	TGTGCCAGCAGTGTATGGACTAGCGGGGGGGAAGGATACAATGAGCAGTTCTTC	CASSVWTSGGEGYNEQFF
NA	NA	TRBJ1-2	TRBV2	TGTGCCAGCAGTGGCCAGGGTTTAGGCTATGGCTACACCTTC	CASSGQGLGYGYTF
NA	TRBD2	TRBJ2-7	TRBV13	TGTGCCAGCAGCTCGGAAGGGAGGGCCTTCTACGAGCAGTACTTC	CASSSEGRAFYEQYF
NA	NA	TRBJ2-1	TRBV6-1	TGTGCCAGCTTTTCCCTGACAGGGCAGTTCTTC	CASFSLTGQFF
NA	NA	TRBJ2-7	TRBV9	TGTGCCAGCAGGTCCGGGCTTTCCTACGAGCAGTACTTC	CASRSGLSYEQYF